Following are 28 T cell receptor beta chains from one sample sequenced in a study of cytomegalovirus exposure and HLA in healthy donors. Amplification used 60 Vbeta primers and 13 Jbeta primers. The protocol was immunoSEQ multiplex PCR, while the TCRdb copy is restricted to in-frame clones and leaves out a portion. The sample contains some 99,000 clones, 76% of which appear only once. Source material: PBMCs. Every receptor here comes from a woman between 50 and 59 years old in good health and CMV-seropositive.

This rearrangement joins TRBV14 to TRBJ2-7, with unresolved D. The CDR3 has 14 amino acids. Trimming stripped 0 bases from V and 1 base from J, with 7 bases between. Germline loops: CDR1 SGHDN, CDR2 FVKESK. The CDR3 reads CASSQDQVSYEQYF. The DNA for the CDR3 is TGTGCCAGCAGCCAAGATCAGGTTTCCTACGAGCAGTACTTC.

The CDR3 DNA follows: TGCGCCAGCAGCCAAGATGCGGGAGCGGGAAATGAGCAGTTCTTC. Translated, it gives CASSQDAGAGNEQFF. J is TRBJ2-1 and V is TRBV4-1, with 7 bases aligning to TRBD2. Germline loops: CDR1 MGHRA, CDR2 YSYEKL. The length of the CDR3 is 15 residues. The V and J ends lost 0 bases and 7 bases, in that order; junction bases with no gene match: 6.

The chain links TRBV21-1 to TRBJ1-5. TRBV21-1 is classified as a pseudogene. CDR3 length: 20 amino acids. The CDR3 region has the DNA TGTGCCAGCAGCAAAGGGAGAGGGAGAGAGAGGACCGGAACGAATCAGCCCCAGCATTTT. Residues: CASSKGRGRERTGTNQPQHF.

J is TRBJ2-1 and V is TRBV7-2; 11 bases are shared with TRBD1. Per germline, CDR1 SGHTA and CDR2 FQGNSA. This CDR3 region has 13 residues. With V trimmed by 5 bases and J by 9 bases, 3 bases remained unmatched. The CDR3 DNA is TGTGCCAGCAGCGGACAGGGGGCGGTTGAGCAGTTCTTC. Its translation: CASSGQGAVEQFF.

The chain links TRBV4-3 to TRBJ2-3; maybe TRBD1 (6 bases). The germline V gene has CDR1 LGHNA and CDR2 YSLEER. The germline V and J ends were trimmed by 4 bases and 0 bases, with 14 bases remaining between them. The CDR3 is made up of 16 amino acids. CDR3 in DNA: TGCGCCAGCAGCCCCGGGACAAGTCGAAGCACAGATACGCAGTATTTT. It codes for CASSPGTSRSTDTQYF.

The chain uses TRBV6-5 and TRBJ2-3; D perhaps matches TRBD2 (6 bases). The V gene lost 11 bases and the J gene lost 3 bases, with 12 bases spanning the gap. The CDR3 runs to 12 residues. Germline CDR1 reads MNHEY; CDR2 reads SVGAGI. CDR3 amino acids: CAAHAGTDTQYF. DNA for the CDR3: TGTGCCGCCCACGCGGGAACAGATACGCAGTATTTT.

The chain recombines TRBV7-9 with TRBJ2-5, with D possibly being TRBD1 (5 bases). The J call may be in error: the DNA end matches TRBJ2-7 better. Germline CDR1 reads SEHNR; CDR2 reads FQNEAQ (reference sequence). The CDR3 is 14 residues long. CDR3 coding DNA: TGTGCCAGCATCCCGTGGGGCAGAACCTACGAGCAGTACTTC. It yields the protein CASIPWGRTYEQYF.

The chain couples TRBV9 to TRBJ2-1, with 12 bases lining up with TRBD2. The CDR3 is 16 amino acids. V dropped 1 base and J dropped 1; count of bases not matched to a gene: 0. Germline V CDR1 and CDR2: SGDLS, YYNGEE. CDR3 in DNA: TGTGCCAGCAGCGTAACTAGCGGGAGGTCCTACAATGAGCAGTTCTTC. Its translation: CASSVTSGRSYNEQFF.

The chain combines TRBV6-1 with TRBJ1-2; the D gene is possibly TRBD1 (6 bases). V was pared by 6 bases and J by 6 bases, with 17 bases between. The CDR3 has 14 amino acids. The germline V gene has CDR1 MNHNS and CDR2 SASEGT. The CDR3 coding sequence is TGTGCCAGCAGACCCCATGGGGGCGAAAATGGCTACACCTTC. Translation: CASRPHGGENGYTF.

The rearrangement joins TRBV27 to TRBJ1-1, with a tentative D call TRBD1 (5 bases). V was pared by 1 base and J by 4 bases, with 16 bases between. Per the germline V gene, CDR1 is MNHEY and CDR2 is SMNVEV (reference sequence). The length of the CDR3 is 16 residues. The CDR3 region is CASSLYTGRQGTEAFF. The CDR3 nucleotides are TGTGCCAGCAGTTTATATACAGGTCGGCAGGGCACTGAAGCTTTCTTT.

The chain combines TRBV9 with TRBJ1-1; the D gene is possibly TRBD1 (6 bases). The germline gives CDR1 SGDLS, CDR2 YYNGEE. The length of the CDR3 is 12 residues. The V end was cut by 3 bases, the J end by 8 bases, with 11 bases between. The CDR3 nucleotides are TGTGCCAGCAGCGGCGAGACAGGAGAAGCTTTCTTT. Its translation: CASSGETGEAFF.

This clone was observed once. This chain joins TRBV6-1 and TRBJ2-2; TRBD1 might be the D (5 bases). The CDR3 is made up of 14 amino acids. The V gene's germline CDR1 is MNHNS and CDR2 SASEGT. V gave up 7 bases and J gave up 1 base, with 10 bases separating them. In DNA, the CDR3 is TGTGCCAGCATCTGGGGCTTGAACACCGGGGAGCTGTTTTTT. It encodes CASIWGLNTGELFF.

V usage is TRBV7-6 and J usage is TRBJ2-7; 11 nucleotides line up with TRBD2. V was pared by 0 bases and J by 3 bases, with 4 bases of the junction left unmatched. Germline V CDR1 and CDR2: SGHVS, FNYEAQ. This CDR3 comprises 16 residues. The CDR3: CASSLALAGGCYEQYF. The CDR3 nucleotides are TGTGCCAGCAGCTTAGCATTAGCGGGAGGGTGCTACGAGCAGTACTTC.

This chain connects TRBV19 to TRBJ2-2; 15 bases fit TRBD2. CDR3 size: 17 residues. The V and J ends lost 9 bases and 0 bases, in that order; junction bases with no gene match: 5. Germline CDR1 is LNHDA and CDR2 is SQIVND (reference sequence). The CDR3, as DNA: TGTGCCAGCGGGACTAGCGGGGGGCGATCGAACACCGGGGAGCTGTTTTTT. It specifies CASGTSGGRSNTGELFF.

This clone was counted a single time. The rearrangement joins TRBV18 to TRBJ2-3; a possible D gene is TRBD1 (6 bases). The germline CDR1 and CDR2 sequences are KGHSH and LQKENI. Trimming left V 3 bases short and J 4 bases short, with 11 bases between. The CDR3 contains 14 residues. The CDR3 bases are TGTGCCAGCTCACCCCAGGGGTGGCCAGATACGCAGTATTTT. This encodes CASSPQGWPDTQYF.

This chain connects TRBV5-6 to TRBJ2-5, with D perhaps TRBD1 (6 bases). Germline CDR1 and CDR2: SGHDT and YYEEEE. Trimming removed 2 bases at V and 3 bases at J, with 11 bases between. This CDR3 region has 14 residues. The CDR3 bases are TGTGCCAGCAGCTTATCAGGGGTCGAAGAGACCCAGTACTTC. Translating it yields CASSLSGVEETQYF.

The rearrangement joins TRBV7-9 to TRBJ2-1, with 7 bases lining up with TRBD2. Germline CDR1 reads SEHNR; CDR2 reads FQNEAQ (reference sequence). The CDR3 loop spans 15 amino acids. J gave up 6 bases and V 5 bases, and 10 bases lay outside the gene matches. In nucleotides, the CDR3 is TGTGCCAGCAGCCCCAGAGGAGCTAGCGGCAATGAGCAGTTCTTC. Encoded protein: CASSPRGASGNEQFF.

This clone was found a few times. The chain has TRBV7-8 and TRBJ2-3, with a possible D match to TRBD1 (5 bases). Germline V lookup: CDR1 SGHVS, CDR2 FQNEAQ. There are 14 residues in the CDR3. Trimming left V 4 bases short and J 0 bases short, with 8 bases between. The CDR3 coding sequence is TGTGCCAGCAGCTCCAGGGTCAGCACAGATACGCAGTATTTT. Encoded protein: CASSSRVSTDTQYF.

The rearrangement uses TRBV4-3 and TRBJ1-6; TRBD1 is a possible D gene (6 bases). The V gene lost 4 bases and the J gene lost 10 bases, with 14 bases spanning the gap. The CDR3 length is 14 residues. CDR1 is LGHNA, CDR2 YSLEER, per germline. CDR3: CASSLDSQGSPLHF. The CDR3 DNA reads as TGCGCCAGCAGCCTGGACAGTCAGGGGTCACCCCTCCACTTT.

The gene calls are TRBV18 and TRBJ2-7; D ambiguous. CDR1 and CDR2 from the germline V gene are KGHSH and LQKENI. The V gene lost 5 bases and the J gene lost 3 bases, with 8 bases spanning the gap. The CDR3 totals 12 residues. CDR3 sequence reads: CASSGQFYEQYF. The DNA of the CDR3 is TGTGCCAGCTCAGGCCAGTTCTACGAGCAGTACTTC.

The chain has TRBV14 and TRBJ2-7; 9 bases agree with TRBD1. Per germline, CDR1 SGHDN and CDR2 FVKESK. V lost 4 bases, J lost 0 bases, and 4 bases stayed unmatched. The CDR3 covers 15 residues. CDR3 bases: TGTGCCAGCAGCCTAGGACAGGGGACCTCCTACGAGCAGTACTTC. This gives the protein CASSLGQGTSYEQYF.

The chain has TRBV10-3 and TRBJ1-2, with a weak D call TRBD1 (6 bases). V shed 4 bases and J shed 4 bases, with 16 bases lying between them. Germline CDR1 ENHRY, CDR2 SYGVKD. This CDR3 spans 15 amino acids. CDR3 DNA sequence: TGTGCCATCAGTGCGGGGGGCAGTACCTCCTATGGCTACACCTTC. This gives the protein CAISAGGSTSYGYTF.

In nucleotides, the CDR3 is TGTGCCAGCAGTAGGTCTCAGGGGGCGGGATATGGCTACACCTTC. Translation: CASSRSQGAGYGYTF. The V call is TRBV6-5, the J call TRBJ1-2, with TRBD1 matching over 8 bases. The germline gives CDR1 MNHEY, CDR2 SVGAGI. With 5 bases clipped from V and 5 bases from J, the junction kept 10 bases outside the gene matches. The CDR3 loop spans 15 amino acids.

This chain uses TRBV7-9 with TRBJ2-7; D might be TRBD2 (5 bases). V dropped 0 bases and J dropped 4 bases, with 7 bases sitting between them. The CDR3 covers 13 residues. The germline gives CDR1 SEHNR, CDR2 FQNEAQ (reference sequence). The CDR3 DNA reads as TGTGCCAGCAGCTTAGCGCAGCGGTACGAGCAGTACTTC. It yields the protein CASSLAQRYEQYF.

The chain uses TRBV27 and TRBJ1-5; D ambiguous. The CDR3 runs to 14 residues. V shed 9 bases and J shed 0 bases, with 12 bases lying between them. Germline CDR1 MNHEY, CDR2 SMNVEV (reference sequence). The CDR3 DNA sequence: TGTGCCAGTCGAGCCGGGGTTAGCAATCAGCCCCAGCATTTT. Translated: CASRAGVSNQPQHF.

The V and J genes are TRBV7-3 and TRBJ1-2, with D tentatively TRBD1 (5 bases). The germline V gene has CDR1 SGHTA and CDR2 FQGTGA. Trimming took off 0 bases at V and 3 bases at J, with 11 bases between the two ends. The length of the CDR3 is 15 residues. CDR3 sequence: CASSLTGGPYYGYTF. The CDR3 DNA is TGTGCCAGCAGCTTAACGGGGGGTCCCTACTATGGCTACACCTTC.

V usage is TRBV6-1 and J usage is TRBJ1-3, with D unclear. The germline V gene has CDR1 MNHNS and CDR2 SASEGT. This CDR3 has 14 residues. V shed 1 base and J shed 0 bases, with 4 bases lying between them. In DNA, the CDR3 is TGTGCCAGCAGTGAAGGAGTCTCTGGAAACACCATATATTTT. This codes for CASSEGVSGNTIYF.

This clone occurred a few times. The CDR3: CASSDAGAYYSSYNEQFF. The CDR3, as DNA: TGTGCCAGCAGCGACGCGGGGGCCTATTATTCCTCCTACAATGAGCAGTTCTTC. The genes are TRBV13 and TRBJ2-1; tentative D call: TRBD2 (7 bases). Trimming stripped 5 bases from V and 0 bases from J, with 20 bases between. CDR1 and CDR2 from the germline V gene are PRHDT and FYEKMQ (reference sequence). This CDR3 has 18 amino acids. The variable domain in full, with the rest retrieved from reference TRBV13 and TRBJ2-1, is AAGVIQSPRHLIKEKRETATLKCYPIPRHDTVYWYQQGPGQDPQFLISFYEKMQSDKGSIPDRFSAQQFSDYHSELNMSSLELGDSALYFCASSDAGAYYSSYNEQFFGPGTRLTVL.